The 6 T cell receptor beta chains reported below all come from one sample, sequenced in a study of blood T cell repertoires in COVID-19. This table comes from immunoSEQ multiplex PCR, and its TCRdb copy is limited to in-frame clones, with some not included. The table has some 320,000 clones, more than 90% seen once; the top ten hold 2.6%. The sample consisted of PBMCs or T cells enriched from blood (not recorded which). These receptors all come from a man between 60 and 70 years old who had recovered from COVID-19.

This clone has just a few counts. The rearrangement uses TRBV7-2 and TRBJ2-4; D possibly corresponds to TRBD2 (5 bases). The CDR3 spans 14 residues. Germline loops: CDR1 SGHTA, CDR2 FQGNSA. The V end lost 2 bases, the J end lost 2 bases, and 7 bases lay between the germline ends. The CDR3 DNA reads as TGTGCCAGCAGCTTAACCGGGACCAAAAACATTCAGTACTTC. As protein: CASSLTGTKNIQYF.

The chain couples TRBV5-5 to TRBJ1-1, with D unclear. The germline V gene encodes CDR1 SGHKS and CDR2 YYEKEE (reference sequence). This CDR3 has 13 residues. V was cut by 9 bases and J by 1 base, with 13 bases left in between. The CDR3 coding sequence is TGTGCCACCTCGACTCAGCAGAACACTGAAGCTTTCTTT. Amino acids: CATSTQQNTEAFF. Looking up the rest from reference TRBV5-5 and TRBJ1-1 gives the full variable domain: DAGVTQSPTHLIKTRGQQVTLRCSPISGHKSVSWYQQVLGQGPQFIFQYYEKEERGRGNFPDRFSARQFPNYSSELNVNALLLGDSALYLCATSTQQNTEAFFGQGTRLTVV.

This chain joins TRBV19 and TRBJ1-5; D might be TRBD1 (5 bases). V gave up 7 bases and J gave up 6 bases, with 19 bases separating them. Per the germline V gene, CDR1 is LNHDA and CDR2 is SQIVND (reference sequence). The CDR3 is made up of 15 amino acids. The CDR3 sequence: CASTPGSEVRQPQHF. The CDR3 DNA is TGTGCCAGTACCCCAGGGTCTGAGGTGCGTCAGCCCCAGCATTTT. Filled out from reference TRBV19 and TRBJ1-5, the complete variable domain reads DGGITQSPKYLFRKEGQNVTLSCEQNLNHDAMYWYRQDPGQGLRLIYYSQIVNDFQKGDIAEGYSVSREKKESFPLTVTSAQKNPTAFYLCASTPGSEVRQPQHFGDGTRLSIL.

As regards this clone: The same CDR3 can be traced to other DNA sequences in this sample. V usage is TRBV12-3 or TRBV12-4 and J usage is TRBJ2-7; D is unclear. V lost 6 bases, J lost 4 bases, and 7 bases lay in between. CDR3 length: 11 amino acids. CDR3 region: CASSYRYEQYF. The CDR3 DNA sequence: TGTGCCAGCAGCTACCGGTACGAGCAGTACTTC.

The CDR3 DNA follows: TGTGCCAGCACTAACCCCGGGAGCCCCTTGAGGCCCCAGCATTTT. Translated, it gives CASTNPGSPLRPQHF. The J gene is TRBJ1-5, the V gene TRBV21-1. TRBV21-1 is tagged as a pseudogene. The CDR3 spans 15 residues.

This chain connects TRBV18 to TRBJ2-7, with D perhaps TRBD1 (5 bases). V gave up 6 bases and J gave up 3 bases, with 18 bases separating them. Germline CDR1 reads KGHSH; CDR2 reads LQKENI. This CDR3 comprises 15 residues. CDR3 DNA: TGTGCCAGCTCCCCAGCGCTGACAGTTCTCTACGAGCAGTACTTC. Translation: CASSPALTVLYEQYF.